The 8 T cell receptor beta chains below were found in one sample sequenced in a study of long-term antiretroviral therapy in people with HIV. The run of the v3.0 immunoSEQ assay was at survey level. Produced via immunoSEQ multiplex PCR; TCRdb's table is partial and in-frame only. Here the sample spans tens of thousands of clones, under 90% being singletons. The starting material was unsorted PBMCs, obtained 0.8 years after starting antiretroviral therapy. These receptor sequences come from a woman between 18 and 30 years old with HIV.

The chain employs TRBV6-4 and TRBJ2-3; D not resolved. Per the germline V gene, CDR1 is MRHNA and CDR2 is SNTAGT. This CDR3 is built from 16 residues. Deletions cut 6 bases from V and 1 base from J, with 17 bases between. The CDR3 bases are TGTGCCAGCAGCCCACTCGGCCCGCCTGGCACAGATACGCAGTATTTT. Translated: CASSPLGPPGTDTQYF.

The genes are TRBV5-1 and TRBJ1-1; TRBD1 is a possible D gene (5 bases). This CDR3 spans 16 amino acids. The germline gives CDR1 SGHRS, CDR2 YFSETQ. V lost 4 bases and J 1 base, leaving 17 bases between the germline ends. The CDR3, as DNA: TGCGCCAGCAGCCCTGGGACCTTCGGAAAGAACACTGAAGCTTTCTTT. This sequence encodes CASSPGTFGKNTEAFF. Complete variable domain (other parts from reference TRBV5-1 and TRBJ1-1): KAGVTQTPRYLIKTRGQQVTLSCSPISGHRSVSWYQQTPGQGLQFLFEYFSETQRNKGNFPGRFSGRQFSNSRSEMNVSTLELGDSALYLCASSPGTFGKNTEAFFGQGTRLTVV.

The chain uses TRBV5-4 and TRBJ2-7; a possible D gene is TRBD2 (6 bases). Germline V gene lookup returns CDR1 SGHNT and CDR2 YYREEE (reference sequence). The CDR3 contains 15 residues. The V end lost 0 bases, the J end lost 0 bases, and 10 bases lay between the germline ends. Here the CDR3 reads CASSLGIADSYEQYF. Written as DNA, the CDR3 is TGTGCCAGCAGCTTGGGGATAGCGGACTCCTACGAGCAGTACTTC.

V gene TRBV5-1 combines with J gene TRBJ2-1; 10 positions match TRBD2. Germline CDR1 SGHRS, CDR2 YFSETQ. The CDR3 is made up of 18 amino acids. The trim removed 0 bases at V and 3 bases at J, leaving 9 bases unmatched. The CDR3 is CASSLEKREGPNYNEQFF. As DNA, the CDR3 is TGCGCCAGCAGCTTGGAAAAGCGGGAGGGCCCTAACTACAATGAGCAGTTCTTC.

The rearrangement uses TRBV28 and TRBJ2-3; 9 bases match TRBD2. The CDR3 runs 15 residues. V shed 4 bases and J 6 bases; nucleotides not matched to a gene: 8. Germline V gives CDR1 MDHEN, CDR2 SYDVKM. The CDR3 coding sequence is TGTGCCAGCAGTTGGGGAGCGGGAGGTGGGGATACGCAGTATTTT. Its translation is CASSWGAGGGDTQYF.

The rearrangement links TRBV5-1 to TRBJ2-3, with 9 bases aligning to TRBD1. This CDR3 region has 16 residues. V was pared by 4 bases and J by 3 bases, with 9 bases of the junction left unmatched. Germline V lookup: CDR1 SGHRS, CDR2 YFSETQ. The CDR3 region is CASSLGSGQGTDTQYF. The CDR3 DNA sequence: TGCGCCAGCAGCCTCGGATCGGGACAGGGTACAGATACGCAGTATTTT.

The chain carries TRBV4-3 and TRBJ2-3, with D possibly matching TRBD1 (5 bases). CDR1 LGHNA and CDR2 YSLEER come from the germline V gene. V was clipped by 1 base and J by 0 bases, with 11 bases between them. This CDR3 region has 16 residues. The CDR3 DNA is TGCGCCAGCAGCCAAGTTCAGGGCCCAAGCACAGATACGCAGTATTTT. Protein: CASSQVQGPSTDTQYF.

The chain links TRBV2 to TRBJ2-7; tentatively, D is TRBD1 (5 bases). The CDR3 has 12 amino acids. Germline CDR1 and CDR2: SNHLY and FYNNEI. Trimming stripped 10 bases from V and 1 base from J, with 11 bases between. CDR3 protein: CATTAGSYEQYF. The DNA for the CDR3 is TGTGCCACGACGGCAGGGTCCTACGAGCAGTACTTC. The full variable domain, with the rest looked up from reference TRBV2 and TRBJ2-7, is EPEVTQTPSHQVTQMGQEVILRCVPISNHLYFYWYRQILGQKVEFLVSFYNNEISEKSEIFDDQFSVERPDGSNFTLKIRSTKLEDSAMYFCATTAGSYEQYFGPGTRLTVT.